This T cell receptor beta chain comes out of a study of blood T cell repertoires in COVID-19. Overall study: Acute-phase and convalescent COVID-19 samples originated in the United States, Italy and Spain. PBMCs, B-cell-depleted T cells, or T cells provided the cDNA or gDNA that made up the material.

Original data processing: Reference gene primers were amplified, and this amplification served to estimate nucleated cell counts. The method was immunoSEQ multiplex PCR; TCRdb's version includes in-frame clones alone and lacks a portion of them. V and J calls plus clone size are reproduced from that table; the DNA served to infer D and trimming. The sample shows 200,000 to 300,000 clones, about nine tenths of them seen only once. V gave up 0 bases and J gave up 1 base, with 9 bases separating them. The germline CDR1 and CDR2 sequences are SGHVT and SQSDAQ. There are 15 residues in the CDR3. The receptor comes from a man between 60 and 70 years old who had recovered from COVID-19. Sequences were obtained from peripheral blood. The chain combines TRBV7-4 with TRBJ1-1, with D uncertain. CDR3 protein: CASSLAQSPNTEAFF. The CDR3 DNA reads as TGTGCCAGCAGCTTAGCGCAAAGCCCGAACACTGAAGCTTTCTTT.